This is a list of T cell receptor beta chains from one sample in a study of cytotoxic CD8 clonotypes in ibrutinib-treated CLL. This table comes from immunoSEQ multiplex PCR, and its TCRdb copy is limited to in-frame clones, with some not included. Among tens of thousands of clones listed, 65% were seen once. The starting material was PBMCs, obtained after 24 months of ibrutinib treatment. The source is a human donor with chronic lymphocytic leukemia. Both conserved end residues are part of each CDR3. The D gene is left open where the match is weak. Size values are once, few and many counts, or a class for expanded clones, and some rows have none.

J: TRBJ2-2
size: -
D: -
V: TRBV5-1
CDR3: CASSQGQDTGELFF
DNA: TGCGCCAGCAGTCAGGGCCAAGACACCGGGGAGCTGTTTTTT

J: TRBJ2-4
size: -
D: -
V: TRBV5-4
CDR3: CASSLGVGTLAKNIQYF
DNA: TGTGCCAGCAGTCTTGGAGTCGGGACACTAGCCAAAAACATTCAGTACTTC

J: TRBJ1-4
size: few
D: -
V: TRBV11-2
CDR3: CASSLSGSTNEKLFF
DNA: TGTGCCAGCAGCCTCTCGGGGTCAACTAATGAAAAACTGTTTTTT

J: TRBJ2-1
size: few
D: -
V: TRBV5-1
CDR3: CASSYGPNSYNEQFF
DNA: TGCGCCAGCAGCTATGGACCGAACTCCTACAATGAGCAGTTCTTC

J: TRBJ2-1
size: -
D: -
V: TRBV5-6
CDR3: CASSLEAGTFINEQFF
DNA: TGTGCCAGCAGCTTGGAAGCAGGGACCTTCATCAATGAGCAGTTCTTC

J: TRBJ2-5
size: -
D: -
V: TRBV20-1
CDR3: CSERYQETQYF
DNA: TGCAGTGAGAGGTACCAAGAGACCCAGTACTTC

J: TRBJ2-7
size: many
D: TRBD1
V: TRBV5-1
CDR3: CASSLAGGQYEQYF
DNA: TGCGCCAGCAGCTTGGCAGGGGGTCAGTACGAGCAGTACTTC

J: TRBJ1-6
size: -
D: -
V: TRBV4-1
CDR3: CASSQYGGAGGNSPLHF
DNA: TGCGCCAGCAGCCAATACGGGGGGGCGGGTGGAAATTCACCCCTCCACTTT

J: TRBJ2-2
size: few
D: TRBD1
V: TRBV9
CDR3: CASSPRGDRGTGELFF
DNA: TGTGCCAGCAGCCCGAGGGGAGACAGGGGAACCGGGGAGCTGTTTTTT

J: TRBJ1-5
size: -
D: -
V: TRBV7-2
CDR3: CASSFGAGPQPQHF
DNA: TGTGCCAGCAGCTTCGGAGCAGGGCCTCAGCCCCAGCATTTT

J: TRBJ1-1
size: few
D: -
V: TRBV30
CDR3: CAWSVQTNTEAFF
DNA: TGTGCCTGGAGTGTACAGACTAACACTGAAGCTTTCTTT

J: TRBJ1-5
size: few
D: TRBD1
V: TRBV6-5
CDR3: CASSWDRLPGSPQHF
DNA: TGTGCCAGCAGCTGGGACAGACTTCCGGGGTCTCCCCAGCATTTT

J: TRBJ1-1
size: few
D: TRBD1
V: TRBV29-1
CDR3: CSVTGGTEAFF
DNA: TGCAGCGTTACAGGGGGCACTGAAGCTTTCTTT

J: TRBJ2-7
size: -
D: TRBD1
V: TRBV7-7
CDR3: CASSLGTGRYEQYF
DNA: TGTGCTAGCAGCTTAGGGACAGGGAGATACGAGCAGTACTTC

J: TRBJ1-2
size: -
D: TRBD1
V: TRBV6-1
CDR3: CASSPTGDHGYTF
DNA: TGTGCCAGCAGCCCGACAGGGGATCATGGCTACACCTTC

J: TRBJ2-7
size: -
D: -
V: TRBV13
CDR3: CASSSRTTSFEQYF
DNA: TGTGCCAGCAGCTCTAGGACTACTTCCTTCGAGCAGTACTTC

J: TRBJ1-5
size: -
D: TRBD1
V: TRBV29-1
CDR3: CSVPGQGNQPQHF
DNA: TGCAGCGTTCCCGGACAGGGCAATCAGCCCCAGCATTTT

J: TRBJ1-1
size: -
D: TRBD1
V: TRBV7-9
CDR3: CASSYPTGGTEAFF
DNA: TGTGCCAGCAGCTACCCCACAGGGGGAACTGAAGCTTTCTTT

J: TRBJ1-1
size: -
D: -
V: TRBV4-2
CDR3: CASSRGHRETFF
DNA: TGTGCCAGCAGCCGTGGTCACAGGGAGACTTTCTTT

J: TRBJ2-2
size: -
D: TRBD1
V: TRBV27
CDR3: CASSRALLQGVAGELFF
DNA: TGTGCCAGCAGTCGGGCCCTACTGCAGGGGGTGGCCGGGGAGCTGTTTTTT

J: TRBJ2-1
size: -
D: -
V: TRBV19
CDR3: CAGSAAVGNEQFF
DNA: TGTGCCGGATCAGCCGCTGTGGGCAATGAGCAGTTCTTC

J: TRBJ2-7
size: -
D: TRBD2
V: TRBV30
CDR3: CAWRGEGDYEQYF
DNA: TGTGCCTGGCGGGGGGAGGGCGACTACGAGCAGTACTTC

J: TRBJ2-3
size: -
D: -
V: TRBV7-2
CDR3: CASSLGGGTWGDTQYF
DNA: TGTGCCAGCAGCTTAGGCGGCGGGACTTGGGGGGATACGCAGTATTTT

J: TRBJ2-3
size: -
D: -
V: TRBV2
CDR3: CASRVGDTQYF
DNA: TGTGCCAGCAGGGTGGGAGATACGCAGTATTTT

J: TRBJ1-6
size: -
D: -
V: TRBV25-1
CDR3: CASAYSSWSPLHF
DNA: TGTGCCAGCGCCTACTCGAGCTGGTCACCCCTCCACTTT

J: TRBJ2-7
size: few
D: -
V: TRBV27
CDR3: CASRLERSTYEQYF
DNA: TGTGCCAGCAGACTGGAGCGTTCAACCTACGAGCAGTACTTC

J: TRBJ1-3
size: -
D: -
V: TRBV6-1
CDR3: CASRMADTGNTIYF
DNA: TGTGCCAGCAGGATGGCGGACACAGGAAACACCATATATTTT

J: TRBJ2-7
size: -
D: -
V: TRBV28
CDR3: CASRFPGSYEQYF
DNA: TGTGCCAGCCGTTTCCCAGGCTCCTACGAGCAGTACTTC